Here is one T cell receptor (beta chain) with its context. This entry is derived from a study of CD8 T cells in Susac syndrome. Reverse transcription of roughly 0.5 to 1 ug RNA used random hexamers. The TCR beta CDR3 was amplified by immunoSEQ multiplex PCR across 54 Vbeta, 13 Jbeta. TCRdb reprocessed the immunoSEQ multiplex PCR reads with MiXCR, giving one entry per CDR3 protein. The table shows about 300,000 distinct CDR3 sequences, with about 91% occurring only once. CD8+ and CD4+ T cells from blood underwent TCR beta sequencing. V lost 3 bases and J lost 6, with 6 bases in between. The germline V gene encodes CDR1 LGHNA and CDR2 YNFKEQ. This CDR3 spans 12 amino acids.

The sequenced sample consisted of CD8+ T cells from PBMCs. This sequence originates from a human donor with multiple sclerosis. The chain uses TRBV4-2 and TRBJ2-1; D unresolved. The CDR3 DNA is TGTGCCAGCAGCCAGGTACCCAATGAGCAGTTCTTC. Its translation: CASSQVPNEQFF.